This T cell receptor beta chain was identified during a study of OX40 agonist ivuxolimab in advanced cancers. General study results and limits: CD4+ and CD8+ T cells in blood underwent clonal expansion by week 6 at 0.1 to 3.0 mg/kg. The 0.1-3.0 mg/kg partial responders had among the lowest clonal expansion.

Germline assignment: CDR1 LNHDA and CDR2 SQIVND (reference sequence). After removal of 6 bases from V and 9 bases from J, the junction contained 11 bases not matched to a gene. CDR3 length: 15 amino acids. Turning to this clone: The antigen is not known.

Data came from immunoSEQ multiplex PCR; TCRdb stores just in-frame clones and leaves some out. The sample records around 100,000 clones, 75% to 90% being singletons. The sequences come from CD4+ or CD8+ T cells sorted from blood, collected in a trial of the OX40 agonist ivuxolimab. The receptor comes from an adult with an advanced solid tumor such as melanoma, head and neck, liver or kidney cancer. The rearrangement joins TRBV19 to TRBJ1-6; 7 bases are shared with TRBD1. The chain's CDR3 is CASRTKQGSGSPLHF. The DNA for the CDR3 is TGTGCCAGTAGGACGAAACAGGGGTCCGGTTCACCCCTCCACTTT.